The TCR beta chain under discussion was sequenced for a study of T-cell reconstitution after alpha-beta-depleted transplantation in children. Trimming shortened V by 2 bases and J by 0 bases, and 13 bases separated the two germline ends. The length of the CDR3 is 17 residues. The library targeted TCRbeta and was prepared with unique molecular identifiers. TCRdb re-called the PCR reads with MiXCR, one entry per CDR3 protein. The table lists approximately 500,000 distinct CDR3 sequences, over 25% of them singletons, with approximately 33% in the top ten. The chain carries TRBV12-3 or TRBV12-4 and TRBJ2-2; D not certain. This specimen was PBMCs, taken before TCRalphabeta/CD19-depleted stem cell transplant. This TCR came from a boy under three years old with Wiskott-Aldrich syndrome, due to receive a stem cell transplant. The chain's CDR3 is CASSLKPTAANTGELFF. The CDR3 DNA sequence: TGTGCCAGCAGTTTAAAGCCCACAGCCGCGAACACCGGGGAGCTGTTTTTT.